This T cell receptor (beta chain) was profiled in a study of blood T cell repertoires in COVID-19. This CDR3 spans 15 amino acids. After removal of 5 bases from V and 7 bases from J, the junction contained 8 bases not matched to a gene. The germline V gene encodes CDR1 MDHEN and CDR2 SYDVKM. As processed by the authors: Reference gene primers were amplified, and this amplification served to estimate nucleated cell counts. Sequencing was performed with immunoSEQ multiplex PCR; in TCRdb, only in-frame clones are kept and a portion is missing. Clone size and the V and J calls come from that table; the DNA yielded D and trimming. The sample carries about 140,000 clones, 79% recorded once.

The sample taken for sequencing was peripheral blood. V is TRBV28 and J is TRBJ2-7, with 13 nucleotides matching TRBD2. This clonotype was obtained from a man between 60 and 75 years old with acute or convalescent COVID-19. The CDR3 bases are TGTGCCAGCAGTACCTGGACTAGCGGGAGTTGGGAGCAGTACTTC. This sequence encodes CASSTWTSGSWEQYF.